The 14 T cell receptor beta chains presented below share a single source sample, sequenced in a study of metastatic and nonmetastatic thyroid tumors. MiXCR reprocessed the PCR reads for TCRdb. The sample includes 5,500 to 7,000 clones, 16% of them seen just once. The entire patient cohort was treatment-naive prior to thyroid surgery. The sample was tumor tissue. The receptors were sampled from a male donor with papillary thyroid cancer or a benign thyroid nodule (not recorded which). Some clones in this sample may be carry-over from other donors' samples.

This clone was counted ten times or more. The chain couples TRBV7-9 to TRBJ2-2, with TRBD2 matching 9 bases. The trim removed 8 bases at V and 3 bases at J, leaving 4 bases unmatched. Germline V gives CDR1 SEHNR, CDR2 FQNEAQ (reference sequence). This CDR3 comprises 14 residues. CDR3 sequence: CASGGRVDTGELFF. In nucleotides, the CDR3 is TGTGCCAGCGGCGGGAGGGTTGACACCGGGGAGCTGTTTTTT.

This clone was counted at least ten times. This CDR3 is CASNKGIFGNTIYF. The CDR3, as DNA: TGTGCCAGCAATAAGGGTATTTTTGGAAACACCATATATTTT. This chain links TRBV7-2 with TRBJ1-3; D is uncertain. V lost 7 bases and J 3 bases, leaving 13 bases between the germline ends. Germline values: CDR1 SGHTA, CDR2 FQGNSA. The CDR3 spans 14 residues.

This clone was seen only a few times. The V and J genes are TRBV10-3 and TRBJ1-2; 7 bases line up with TRBD1. V lost 7 bases, J lost 8 bases, and 13 bases stayed unmatched. Looked up from germline, CDR1 is ENHRY and CDR2 is SYGVKD. The CDR3 is 14 residues long. This CDR3 is CAINQDRLSWGYTF. The CDR3 coding sequence is TGTGCCATCAACCAGGACAGGTTGTCTTGGGGCTACACCTTC.

This clone was detected many times. The chain combines TRBV3-1 with TRBJ2-7, with 12 bases lining up with TRBD2. The CDR3 loop spans 14 amino acids. Germline-derived CDR1 and CDR2 are LGHDT and YNNKEL (reference sequence). V was clipped by 6 bases and J by 3 bases; unmatched bases: 3. The CDR3 DNA reads as TGTGCCAGCAGTCTAGCGGGGGGGTACTACGAGCAGTACTTC. Protein sequence: CASSLAGGYYEQYF.

This clone was seen more than once but under ten times. The CDR3 spells CAISESARPNTGELFF. The DNA for the CDR3 is TGTGCCATCAGTGAGTCGGCCAGGCCGAACACCGGGGAGCTGTTTTTT. The rearrangement joins TRBV10-3 to TRBJ2-2; D is unclear. Trimming took 0 bases from V and 0 from J, leaving 8 bases between them. This CDR3 is 16 amino acids long. Germline CDR1 ENHRY, CDR2 SYGVKD.

This clone has ten or more counts. One base away lies a much larger clone, so this may be a sequencing read error. V and J are TRBV28 and TRBJ1-1; 8 bases match TRBD1. The CDR3 has 15 residues. Germline V gives CDR1 MDHEN, CDR2 SYDVKM. The CDR3 sequence is CASSFSIDRGTEASF. The CDR3 region has the DNA TGTGCCAGCAGTTTTTCGATAGACAGGGGAACTGAAGCTTCCTTT.

The rearrangement links TRBV7-3 to TRBJ2-2, with D perhaps matching TRBD1 (6 bases). The CDR3 is 14 residues long. Trimming took off 0 bases at V and 7 bases at J, with 9 bases between the two ends. Germline CDR1 SGHTA, CDR2 FQGTGA. The CDR3 sequence: CASSLTGAGGELFF. The CDR3 DNA reads as TGTGCCAGCAGCTTAACGGGGGCCGGCGGGGAGCTGTTTTTT.

This clone was seen ten or more times. The chain links TRBV4-2 to TRBJ2-2; TRBD2 agrees at 7 bases. The length of the CDR3 is 14 residues. Germline CDR1 LGHNA, CDR2 YNFKEQ. V dropped 0 bases and J dropped 9; count of bases not matched to a gene: 4. The CDR3: CASSQEGRGRELFF. In nucleotides, the CDR3 is TGTGCCAGCAGCCAAGAGGGGAGGGGCAGGGAGCTGTTTTTT.

The rearrangement joins TRBV6-5 to TRBJ2-1; no firm D call. The ends were cut back, 7 bases at V and 4 bases at J, with 11 bases in the middle. Germline CDR1 reads MNHEY; CDR2 reads SVGAGI. CDR3 length equals 13 residues. CDR3 sequence (DNA): TGTGCCAGCAACTACTTCGCTTACAATGAGCAGTTCTTC. This translates into CASNYFAYNEQFF.

The table lists this clone with many counts. Here the CDR3 reads CASSARTMNTEAFF. The CDR3 DNA reads TGTGCCAGCAGCGCGAGGACCATGAACACTGAAGCTTTCTTT. The genes are TRBV5-4 and TRBJ1-1; no clear D. V shed 4 bases and J shed 0 bases, with 10 bases lying between them. The germline V gene has CDR1 SGHNT and CDR2 YYREEE (reference sequence). The CDR3 is 14 residues long.

This clone was counted a few times. At one end, the junction sequence differs from germline, possibly due to a read error. The chain employs TRBV12-3 or TRBV12-4 and TRBJ2-2, with a possible D match to TRBD1 (5 bases). The CDR3 sequence is 13 residues long. CDR3 amino acids: CASRTPNTWELFF. CDR3 DNA sequence: TGTGCCAGTCGGACACCTAACACCTGGGAGCTGTTTTTT.

Details on this clone: In this CDR3 the conserved last residue, phenylalanine or tryptophan, is missing, so a read error is likely. V is TRBV5-6 and J is TRBJ2-3; D is unresolved. CDR1 and CDR2 from the germline V gene are SGHDT and YYEEEE. Trimming removed 4 bases at V and 2 bases at J, with 11 bases between. The CDR3 extends over 14 amino acids. This CDR3 is CASSPGGSTDTQYI. The CDR3 DNA reads as TGTGCCAGCAGCCCTGGCGGCTCCACAGATACGCAGTATATT.

J is TRBJ2-3 and V is TRBV2; TRBD1 matches at 8 bases. The CDR3 is 16 amino acids. The germline CDR1 and CDR2 sequences are SNHLY and FYNNEI. V trimming: 4 bases; J trimming: 2 bases; junction bases outside the gene matches: 8. This CDR3 is CASSGIGTGNTDTQYF. The CDR3 DNA reads TGTGCCAGCAGTGGGATCGGGACAGGCAACACAGATACGCAGTATTTT.

In its sample, this clone was seen many times. Given a much more abundant clone one base away, this may be a read error. The same CDR3 also results from other DNA sequences found in this sample. This chain joins TRBV12-3 or TRBV12-4 and TRBJ1-5; possible D gene TRBD1, 5 bases. This CDR3 is 16 amino acids long. Trimming took off 5 bases at V and 6 bases at J, with 20 bases between the two ends. CDR3 DNA: TGTGCCAGCAGTAAACAGACGGGGGTTGAGGGTCAGCCCCAGCATTTT. Translation: CASSKQTGVEGQPQHF.